This TCR beta chain is from a study of T-cell reconstitution after alpha-beta-depleted transplantation in children (dated by TCRdb to the mid-2010s). Concerning the study at large: T-cell immune reconstitution after TCRalphabeta/CD19-depleted allogeneic hematopoietic cell transplantation in children was quantitatively tracked in the study by means of TCR repertoire profiling. General study outcomes and caveats: In some patients, the high TCRbeta diversity seen at day 60 was put down to recipient T cells and intrathymic progenitors that had survived conditioning. Over the following months the frequencies of hyperexpanded clones went down, and after one year T-cell counts and TCRbeta diversity were mostly credited to newly produced T cells. The apparently early recovery of alphabetaT-cell counts about two months after transplant reportedly depended on only several hundred rapidly expanded clones that came from non-depleted graft cells.

Between the V and J ends, shortened by 5 bases and 3 bases respectively, the junction contains 13 bases. Counted from cysteine to phenylalanine, this CDR3 has 14 amino acids. Just CDR3 DNA is preserved here, 42 bases in frame from base 1. As encoded in the germline V gene, CDR1 is MNHNS while CDR2 is SASEGT. The treatment or condition label, as the study defines it: allogeneic hematopoietic cell transplantation with graft depleted of TCRalphabeta T cells and CD19 B cells. Transplant recipients were children who received TCRalphabeta/CD19-depleted allogeneic hematopoietic cell grafts. On this clonotype itself: Its recognized antigen is unknown. Base qualities are not provided; no much larger clone lies one nucleotide away.

The library was obtained by PCR. The instrument was an Illumina HiSeq 2500. Molecular barcoding was employed in the preparation of TCR libraries, with unique molecular identifiers being used to normalize TCRbeta repertoire quantification. TCRdb itself trimmed the public reads at Q25 with fastp, ran MiXCR and retained productive beta chains. A single entry per CDR3 protein holds the most common genes and DNA from its merged rows. This sample lists about 1,000,000 distinct CDR3 sequences; under 30% were detected once. The ten top clones hold over 25% of the sample. The source is a boy less than two years old who had a stem cell transplant for SCID, so the T cells may come from the graft donor. Here the sequenced sample was PBMCs, mostly from graft donor cells, taken 360 days after TCRalphabeta/CD19-depleted stem cell transplant. The sequence joins TRBV6-1 to TRBJ1-1, with no confident D gene call. The CDR3 loop reads CASSPLSSDTEAFF. The nucleotides read TGTGCCAGCAGTCCCCTGAGTTCGGACACTGAAGCTTTCTTT.